This T cell receptor beta chain originates from a study of blood T cell repertoires in COVID-19. Looking at the study overall: The study drew acute and convalescent COVID-19 samples from the United States, Italy and Spain. Sources were T cells, B-cell-depleted T cells, or PBMCs; the material itself was cDNA or gDNA.

Under the authors' procedure: Estimation of nucleated cell counts was performed using reference gene primer amplification. The repertoire was sequenced with immunoSEQ multiplex PCR; TCRdb's copy has only in-frame clones and lacks some. V, J and clone size are those of that table, while D and trimming were read from the DNA. The table has a few hundred thousand clones, roughly 90% seen once. Germline CDR1 is LGHNA and CDR2 is YNFKEQ. J gave up 5 bases and V 1 base, and 5 bases lay outside the gene matches. The CDR3 extends over 15 amino acids. The gene calls are TRBV4-2 and TRBJ1-2; 9 bases are shared with TRBD1. Sequenced input: peripheral blood. The receptor comes from a woman aged 55-69 years with acute or convalescent COVID-19. CDR3 bases: TGTGCCAGCAGCCAAGGGACAGGGGCCAGGTATGGCTACACCTTC. This codes for CASSQGTGARYGYTF.